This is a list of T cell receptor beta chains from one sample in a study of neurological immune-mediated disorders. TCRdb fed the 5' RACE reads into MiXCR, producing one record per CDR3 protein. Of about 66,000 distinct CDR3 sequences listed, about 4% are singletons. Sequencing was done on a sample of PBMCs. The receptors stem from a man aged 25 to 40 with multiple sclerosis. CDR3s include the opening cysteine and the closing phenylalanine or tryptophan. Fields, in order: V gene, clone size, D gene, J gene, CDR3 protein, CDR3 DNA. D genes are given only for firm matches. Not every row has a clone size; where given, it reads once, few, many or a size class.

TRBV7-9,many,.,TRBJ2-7,CASSPTSNEQYF,TGTGCCAGCAGCCCAACGAGTAACGAGCAGTACTTC
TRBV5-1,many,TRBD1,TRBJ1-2,CASSPGTGGSGYGYTF,TGCGCCAGCAGCCCCGGGACAGGGGGCTCGGGCTATGGCTACACCTTC
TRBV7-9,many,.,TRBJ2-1,CASSFRASFHEQFF,TGTGCCAGCAGCTTCAGGGCTTCTTTCCATGAGCAGTTCTTC
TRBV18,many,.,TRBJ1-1,CASSPTGNTEAFF,TGTGCCAGCTCACCTACCGGGAACACTGAAGCTTTCTTT
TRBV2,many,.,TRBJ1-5,CASSGDSNQPQHF,TGTGCCAGCAGTGGGGACAGCAATCAGCCCCAGCATTTT
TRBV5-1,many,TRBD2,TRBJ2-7,CASSFGGGAYEQYF,TGCGCCAGCAGCTTTGGCGGGGGGGCCTACGAGCAGTACTTC
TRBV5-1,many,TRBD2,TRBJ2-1,CASSLRTSGGNEQFF,TGCGCCAGCAGCTTGCGCACTAGCGGGGGTAATGAGCAGTTCTTC
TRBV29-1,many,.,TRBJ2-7,CSVAASGSHEQYF,TGCAGCGTTGCCGCGTCCGGGTCCCACGAGCAGTACTTC
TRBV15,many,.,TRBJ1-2,CAGRTDNGGYTF,TGTGCCGGGAGGACAGACAACGGCGGCTACACCTTC
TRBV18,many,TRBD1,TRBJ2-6,CASSPWTGGSGANVLTF,TGTGCCAGCTCACCTTGGACAGGAGGCTCTGGGGCCAACGTCCTGACTTTC
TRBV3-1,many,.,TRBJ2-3,CASSQQTMSRGGLDTQYF,TGTGCCAGCAGCCAGCAAACCATGTCGAGGGGTGGTTTGGATACGCAGTATTTT
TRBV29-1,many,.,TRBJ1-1,CSVVGNTEAFF,TGCAGCGTTGTAGGGAACACTGAAGCTTTCTTT
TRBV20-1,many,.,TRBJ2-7,CSATGTFPYEQYF,TGCAGTGCAACCGGGACTTTTCCCTACGAGCAGTACTTC
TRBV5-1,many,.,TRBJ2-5,CASSFLGWRLQETQYF,TGCGCCAGCAGCTTTTTGGGCTGGAGGTTGCAAGAGACCCAGTACTTC
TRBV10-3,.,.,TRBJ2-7,CAISTIYEQYF,TGTGCCATCAGCACAATATACGAGCAGTACTTC
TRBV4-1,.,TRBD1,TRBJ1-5,CASSQGQGQQPQNF,TGCGCCAGCAGCCAGGGACAGGGGCAACAGCCCCAGAATTTT
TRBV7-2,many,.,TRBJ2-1,CASSLDWGQGVNEQFF,TGTGCCAGCAGCTTAGATTGGGGGCAGGGTGTGAATGAGCAGTTCTTC
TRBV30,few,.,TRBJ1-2,CAWSSRFGYTF,TGTGCCTGGAGCAGCAGATTCGGCTACACCTTC
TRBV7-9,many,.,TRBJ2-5,CASSFSLAGQETQYF,TGTGCCAGCAGCTTTTCCCTCGCAGGGCAAGAGACCCAGTACTTC
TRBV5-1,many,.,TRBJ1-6,CASSLAGVLRSPLHF,TGCGCCAGCAGCTTGGCAGGAGTCTTGCGATCACCCCTCCACTTT
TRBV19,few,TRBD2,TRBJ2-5,CASRKSGGAYETQYF,TGTGCCAGTAGGAAAAGCGGGGGGGCTTACGAGACCCAGTACTTC
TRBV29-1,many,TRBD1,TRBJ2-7,CSVREGAHEQYF,TGCAGCGTTCGTGAGGGGGCCCACGAGCAGTACTTC
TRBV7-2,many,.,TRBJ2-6,CASSLIGGAGANVLTF,TGTGCCAGCAGCTTAATAGGCGGGGCTGGGGCCAACGTCCTGACTTTC
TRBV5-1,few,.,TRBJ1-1,CASSLVTNSMNTEAFF,TGCGCCAGCAGCTTAGTCACCAATTCCATGAACACTGAAGCTTTCTTT
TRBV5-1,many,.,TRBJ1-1,CASSGDGGNTEAFF,TGCGCCAGCAGCGGTGATGGGGGGAACACTGAAGCTTTCTTT
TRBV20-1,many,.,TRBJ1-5,CSATSQGDSNQPQNF,TGCAGTGCTACGTCGCAGGGTGATAGCAATCAGCCCCAGAATTTT
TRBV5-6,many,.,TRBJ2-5,CASSLESLIQYF,TGTGCCAGCAGCTTGGAGTCCTTGATCCAGTACTTC
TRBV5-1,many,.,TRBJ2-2,CASSLEPGKTGELFF,TGCGCCAGCAGCTTGGAGCCAGGGAAAACCGGGGAGCTGTTTTTT
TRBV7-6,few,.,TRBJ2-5,CASSPSRGTSEETQYF,TGTGCCAGCAGCCCAAGCCGAGGGACTTCAGAAGAGACCCAGTACTTC
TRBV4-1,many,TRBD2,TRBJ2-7,CASSNPGLAGKSSYEQYF,TGCGCCAGCAGCAACCCGGGACTAGCGGGGAAGAGCTCCTACGAGCAGTACTTC
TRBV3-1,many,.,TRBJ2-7,CASSLVMGYEQYF,TGTGCCAGCAGCCTGGTGATGGGCTACGAGCAGTACTTC
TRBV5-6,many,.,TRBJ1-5,CASSRLDQPQHF,TGTGCCAGCAGCCGGCTCGATCAGCCCCAGCATTTT
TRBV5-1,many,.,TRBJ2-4,CASSLASGQASGIQYF,TGCGCCAGCAGCTTGGCCAGTGGGCAGGCCTCCGGCATTCAGTACTTC
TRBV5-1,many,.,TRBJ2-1,CASSLDSGAYNEQFF,TGCGCCAGCAGCTTGGATTCAGGGGCCTACAATGAGCAGTTCTTC
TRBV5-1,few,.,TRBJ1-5,CASRQNTNSNQPQNF,TGCGCCAGCAGGCAGAACACTAATAGCAATCAGCCCCAGAATTTT
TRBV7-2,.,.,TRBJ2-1,CASSSRWGNNEQFF,TGTGCCAGCAGCTCGAGGTGGGGGAACAATGAGCAGTTCTTC
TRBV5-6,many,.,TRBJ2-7,CASSSIRDASYEQYF,TGTGCCAGCAGCTCGATCCGGGACGCCTCCTACGAGCAGTACTTC
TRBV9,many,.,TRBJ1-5,CASSMNSGNQPQNF,TGTGCCAGCAGCATGAATTCAGGTAATCAGCCCCAGAATTTT
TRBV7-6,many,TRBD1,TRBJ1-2,CASSPRGVNYGYTF,TGTGCCAGCAGCCCCAGGGGGGTTAACTATGGCTACACCTTC
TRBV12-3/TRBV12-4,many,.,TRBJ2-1,CASSPGTAIYNEQFF,TGTGCCAGCAGTCCGGGGACTGCTATCTACAATGAGCAGTTCTTC
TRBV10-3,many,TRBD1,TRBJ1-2,CAITGQGYGYGYTF,TGTGCCATCACCGGACAGGGTTATGGCTATGGCTACACCTTC
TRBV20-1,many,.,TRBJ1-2,CSARQGLYGYTF,TGCAGTGCTAGACAGGGATTGTATGGCTACACCTTC
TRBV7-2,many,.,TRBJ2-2,CASSLVHGGELFF,TGTGCCAGCAGCTTAGTTCATGGCGGGGAGCTGTTTTTT
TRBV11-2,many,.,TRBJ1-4,CASSLVPLGYEKLFF,TGTGCCAGCAGCTTAGTTCCGTTGGGATATGAAAAACTGTTTTTT
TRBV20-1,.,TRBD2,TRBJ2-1,CSASAGGHREQFF,TGCAGTGCTAGTGCGGGGGGGCATCGTGAGCAGTTCTTC
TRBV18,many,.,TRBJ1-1,CASSPQGMNTEAFF,TGTGCCAGCTCACCGCAGGGAATGAACACTGAAGCTTTCTTT
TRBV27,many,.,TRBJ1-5,CASSFTSNQPQHF,TGTGCCAGCAGTTTCACTAGCAATCAGCCCCAGCATTTT
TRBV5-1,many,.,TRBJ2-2,CASSPTTFGASTGELFF,TGCGCCAGCAGCCCCACTACATTCGGAGCAAGCACCGGGGAGCTGTTTTTT
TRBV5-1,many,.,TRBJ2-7,CASSLSTIGGGVNSYEQYF,TGCGCCAGCAGCTTGTCTACAATTGGTGGCGGCGTGAACTCCTACGAGCAGTACTTC
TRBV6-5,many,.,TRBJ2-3,CASSYSSSSTQYF,TGTGCCAGCAGTTACTCGAGCTCTTCCACGCAGTATTTT
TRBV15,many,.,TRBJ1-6,CATSRGSQSSYNSPLHF,TGTGCCACCAGCAGAGGGAGCCAGAGCTCCTATAATTCACCCCTCCACTTT
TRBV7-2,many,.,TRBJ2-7,CASSSGPGRYSYEQYF,TGTGCCAGCAGCTCCGGCCCGGGCCGGTACTCCTACGAGCAGTACTTC